Shown below are 26 T cell receptor beta chains from a single sample sequenced in a study of blood T cells in healthy people across ages. PCR was performed a second time for about 6 to 12 cycles using a sample-barcoded 5' primer and a J-beta primer mix. TCRdb reprocessed the 5' RACE reads via MiXCR and lists one record per CDR3 protein. Of 1,500,000 or so distinct CDR3 sequences listed, approximately 43% are singletons. Sequenced sample: blood. These receptors all stem from a woman younger than 30 in good health.

This chain joins TRBV28 and TRBJ1-6; TRBD1 agrees at 7 bases. Germline V CDR1 and CDR2: MDHEN, SYDVKM. V gave up 7 bases and J gave up 7 bases; unmatched junction bases: 10. This CDR3 has 15 amino acids. CDR3 DNA sequence: TGTGCCAGCAACATTTACAGGGGTTGGAATTCACCCCTCCACTTT. This gives the protein CASNIYRGWNSPLHF.

V usage is TRBV7-3 and J usage is TRBJ1-4; the D is unclear. The germline V gene has CDR1 SGHTA and CDR2 FQGTGA. The CDR3 has 13 residues. Trimming removed 4 bases at V and 7 bases at J, with 10 bases between. The CDR3 here is CASSSHPSEKLFF. The CDR3 DNA sequence: TGTGCCAGCAGCTCACATCCAAGTGAAAAACTGTTTTTT.

The V and J genes are TRBV7-8 and TRBJ2-3; D call uncertain. The germline V and J ends were trimmed by 4 bases and 6 bases, with 8 bases remaining between them. Germline CDR1 and CDR2: SGHVS and FQNEAQ. The CDR3 consists of 12 residues. CDR3 region: CASSWLPDTQYF. The CDR3 DNA follows: TGTGCCAGCAGCTGGCTACCTGATACGCAGTATTTT.

The sample holds many counts of this clonotype. The chain carries TRBV27 and TRBJ2-3, with 7 nucleotides matching TRBD1. The CDR3 runs 13 residues. V shed 6 bases and J 4 bases; nucleotides not matched to a gene: 4. Germline V CDR1 and CDR2: MNHEY, SMNVEV (reference sequence). CDR3 in amino acids: CASSLQGSDTQYF. CDR3 DNA: TGTGCCAGCAGCTTACAGGGGTCAGATACGCAGTATTTT.

The chain uses TRBV3-1 and TRBJ1-1, with TRBD1 identical over 7 bases. The germline gives CDR1 LGHDT, CDR2 YNNKEL (reference sequence). The CDR3 is 14 residues long. V lost 5 bases and J lost 4; bases outside the gene matches: 7. This CDR3 reads CASSFTGDSTEAFF. DNA for the CDR3: TGTGCCAGCAGCTTCACAGGGGATTCCACTGAAGCTTTCTTT.

V is TRBV7-3 and J is TRBJ2-3; 10 bases align to TRBD2. CDR1 SGHTA and CDR2 FQGTGA come from the germline V gene. V lost 5 bases, J lost 1 base, and 9 bases stayed unmatched. CDR3 length: 17 residues. The CDR3 DNA reads as TGTGCCAGCAGCCCCAACCAACTAGCGGGGCGCACAGATACGCAGTATTTT. As protein: CASSPNQLAGRTDTQYF. Variable domain in full (rest from reference TRBV7-3 and TRBJ2-3): GAGVSQTPSNKVTEKGKYVELRCDPISGHTALYWYRQSLGQGPEFLIYFQGTGAADDSGLPNDRFFAVRPEGSVSTLKIQRTERGDSAVYLCASSPNQLAGRTDTQYFGPGTRLTVL.

This sequence joins TRBV6-1 and TRBJ2-1; 8 bases fit TRBD2. The CDR3 length is 16 residues. CDR1 is MNHNS and CDR2 is SASEGT in the germline V gene. V was pared by 7 bases and J by 9 bases, with 17 bases of the junction left unmatched. The CDR3 region has the DNA TGTGCCAGCACAATCCCCAACCGGGGGGGCCGTAGTGAGCAGTTCTTC. Amino acids: CASTIPNRGGRSEQFF.

The chain is built from TRBV20-1 and TRBJ1-2; 11 bases align to TRBD1. The V segment lost 3 bases and the J segment 8 bases; nucleotides outside the gene matches: 8. Germline V gene data show CDR1 as DFQATT and CDR2 as SNEGSKA (reference sequence). CDR3 length: 14 amino acids. As DNA, the CDR3 is TGCAGTGCTAGGGACAGGGGGCAGGAGTGGGGCTACACCTTC. It is translated as CSARDRGQEWGYTF.

The chain recombines TRBV7-9 with TRBJ2-1; 10 bases fit TRBD2. The J segment lost 5 bases and the V segment lost 5 bases, leaving 9 bases of the junction unmatched. The CDR3 contains 16 residues. Germline V gives CDR1 SEHNR, CDR2 FQNEAQ (reference sequence). The CDR3: CASSQPRAGGDNEQFF. In nucleotides, the CDR3 is TGTGCCAGCAGCCAGCCTCGAGCGGGAGGGGACAATGAGCAGTTCTTC.

In the case of this clonotype: Compared with germline, one end of the junction differs, possibly owing to a read error. The chain recombines TRBV5-1 with TRBJ1-4; the D gene is possibly TRBD1 (5 bases). CDR3 size: 13 residues. CDR1 and CDR2 (germline): SGHRS, YFSETQ. CDR3 nucleotide sequence: TGCGCCAGCAGCCCACCCGGGGCCGAAAAACTGGTTTTT. Its translation: CASSPPGAEKLVF.

This clonotype was recorded a few times. The V call is TRBV7-3, the J call TRBJ2-1; no firm D call. The V and J ends lost 3 bases and 4 bases respectively, with 13 bases between them. The CDR3 consists of 15 residues. CDR1 is SGHTA, CDR2 FQGTGA, per germline. The DNA of the CDR3 is TGTGCCAGCAGCTTTCGGCCGGCCCCTTACAATGAGCAGTTCTTC. This translates into CASSFRPAPYNEQFF.

This clonotype turned up a few times. The chain combines TRBV7-9 with TRBJ1-6, with a possible D match to TRBD1 (5 bases). Trimming took off 5 bases at V and 3 bases at J, with 11 bases between the two ends. Germline V gene lookup returns CDR1 SEHNR and CDR2 FQNEAQ (reference sequence). This CDR3 has 15 residues. Here the CDR3 reads CASSMGLSYNSPLHF. CDR3 DNA sequence: TGTGCCAGCAGCATGGGACTGAGCTATAATTCACCCCTCCACTTT.

The chain is built from TRBV4-3 and TRBJ2-7, with 9 bases fitting TRBD1. The CDR3 extends over 16 amino acids. With V trimmed by 1 base and J by 1 base, 5 bases remained unmatched. The V gene's germline CDR1 is LGHNA and CDR2 YSLEER. The CDR3, as DNA: TGCGCCAGCAGCCAAGGGACAGGGGACTTGTCCTACGAGCAGTACTTC. Residues: CASSQGTGDLSYEQYF.

This clonotype was counted many times. The chain has TRBV25-1 and TRBJ2-3, with TRBD1 matching 7 bases. Germline CDR1 reads MGHDK; CDR2 reads SYGVNS. The V and J ends lost 6 bases and 4 bases, in that order; junction bases with no gene match: 13. The CDR3 covers 16 residues. The CDR3 protein is CASSPRPGQTSDTQYF. Written as DNA, the CDR3 is TGTGCCAGCAGCCCCCGTCCGGGACAGACATCAGATACGCAGTATTTT.

V and J are TRBV20-1 and TRBJ2-5; 7 nucleotides agree with TRBD2. This CDR3 contains 12 residues. Trimming at V came to 5 bases and at J to 11 bases, leaving 11 bases not matched to a gene. Germline assignment: CDR1 DFQATT and CDR2 SNEGSKA (reference sequence). CDR3 sequence (DNA): TGCAGTGCTCGGCAGTGGGGGGGTGAGCAGTACTTC. Translated: CSARQWGGEQYF.

This clonotype was seen more than once but under ten times. The chain combines TRBV12-5 with TRBJ2-7; perhaps TRBD1 as D (6 bases). The CDR3 is 14 amino acids. The germline V gene has CDR1 LGHNT and CDR2 FRNRAP. V was trimmed by 0 bases and J by 3 bases, leaving 9 bases between them. The CDR3 spells CASGLVGTNYEQYF. The CDR3, as DNA: TGTGCTAGTGGTTTGGTAGGGACAAACTACGAGCAGTACTTC.

This clonotype was detected ten times or more. This chain uses TRBV12-3 or TRBV12-4 with TRBJ2-7; TRBD1 might be the D (6 bases). The V and J ends lost 8 bases and 7 bases respectively, with 18 bases between them. This CDR3 region has 13 residues. Written as DNA, the CDR3 is TGTGCCAGCTCGCAGGGGTCTTACGGGGAGCAGTACTTC. Protein sequence: CASSQGSYGEQYF.

The chain combines TRBV19 with TRBJ1-2, with 8 bases aligning to TRBD1. Germline CDR1 reads LNHDA; CDR2 reads SQIVND (reference sequence). Trimming took 5 bases from V and 7 from J; bases not matched to a gene: 9. The CDR3 extends over 14 amino acids. The CDR3 is CASSARTGRGGYTF. CDR3 bases: TGTGCCAGTAGTGCGAGGACAGGGAGAGGTGGCTACACCTTC.

The V call is TRBV12-3 or TRBV12-4, the J call TRBJ2-1, with D possibly matching TRBD2 (6 bases). This CDR3 comprises 17 residues. V gave up 2 bases and J gave up 7 bases, with 21 bases separating them. The CDR3 DNA sequence: TGTGCCAGCAGTTTAAGGCACACTAGCAGGAGGTGGAATGAGCAGTTCTTC. Encoded protein: CASSLRHTSRRWNEQFF.

The V and J genes are TRBV27 and TRBJ2-5, with 7 bases identical to TRBD1. The better agreement between TRBJ2-7 and the DNA end casts doubt on the J call. The CDR3 is made up of 13 amino acids. Germline assignment: CDR1 MNHEY and CDR2 SMNVEV (reference sequence). CDR3 residues: CASSFQTGSEQYF. The CDR3 DNA is TGTGCCAGCAGTTTCCAGACAGGGTCCGAGCAGTACTTC.

This chain links TRBV24-1 with TRBJ2-1; D is possibly TRBD1 or TRBD2 (6 bases each). Germline CDR1 reads KGHDR; CDR2 reads SFDVKD. This CDR3 comprises 16 residues. V lost 0 bases and J lost 6, with 14 bases in between. For the CDR3, the DNA is TGTGCCACCAGTGATTTGAGGTCAAGGGGGGCCAATGAGCAGTTCTTC. This encodes CATSDLRSRGANEQFF.

Note on this clonotype: Its ends do not fully match the called genes, so a read error is possible. The chain employs TRBV7-7 and TRBJ2-1; D uncertain. The CDR3 consists of 17 residues. CDR1 and CDR2 (germline): SSHAT, FNYEAQ (reference sequence). CDR3 protein: CASSSRGGRSSYNEQFF. As DNA, the CDR3 is TGTGCTAGCAGCTCCCGCGGTGGGCGCAGCTCCTACAATGAGCAGTTCTTC.

This chain connects TRBV5-1 to TRBJ2-1, with 9 bases lining up with TRBD1. Germline V gene data show CDR1 as SGHRS and CDR2 as YFSETQ. This CDR3 region has 16 residues. V shed 2 bases and J 6 bases; nucleotides not matched to a gene: 9. CDR3 amino acids: CASSFTTRQGVNEQFF. The DNA of the CDR3 is TGCGCCAGCAGCTTCACAACTAGACAGGGGGTCAATGAGCAGTTCTTC.

Only one count was recorded for this clonotype. The V call is TRBV7-8, the J call TRBJ2-1; 7 bases are shared with TRBD2. Germline CDR1 reads SGHVS; CDR2 reads FQNEAQ. The ends lost 5 bases at V and 12 bases at J; junction bases unmatched: 19. The CDR3 consists of 16 residues. CDR3: CASSTRTRGGEDGQFF. The CDR3 nucleotides are TGTGCCAGCAGCACCCGAACGCGGGGAGGGGAGGATGGGCAGTTCTTC.

Turning to this clonotype: The conserved phenylalanine or tryptophan normally closing the CDR3 is absent here, so this likely arose from a read error. The chain recombines TRBV7-9 with TRBJ1-2; no definite D call. This CDR3 contains 15 residues. V gave up 5 bases and J gave up 0 bases, with 13 bases separating them. The germline V gene encodes CDR1 SEHNR and CDR2 FQNEAQ (reference sequence). The CDR3 sequence: CASSALRVTNYGYTY. Written as DNA, the CDR3 is TGTGCCAGCAGCGCACTACGGGTGACTAACTATGGCTACACCTAC.

A word on this clonotype: It may be a read error: a sequence one base away is much more abundant. This chain connects TRBV12-3 or TRBV12-4 to TRBJ1-2; D might be TRBD1 (5 bases). This CDR3 has 12 amino acids. CDR3 nucleotide sequence: TGTGTCAGCAGTTTTGGGGCGGGTGGCTACACCTTC. It yields the protein CVSSFGAGGYTF.